The 22 T cell receptor beta chains below come from one sample, sequenced in a study of T cells in Graves' hyperthyroidism and ophthalmopathy. Using RNA transcripts as the source, TCR beta CDR3 regions were amplified. A set of HTBI primers served as the primers for a first-round RT-PCR of the TCR CDR3. TCRdb reprocessed the multiplex PCR reads via MiXCR and lists one record per CDR3 protein. Of a few hundred thousand distinct CDR3 sequences listed, approximately 15% are singletons. Material for sequencing was blood. Receptor source: a woman aged 40-49 years with Graves' ophthalmopathy.

In its sample, this clonotype was seen a few times. This chain joins TRBV19 and TRBJ2-3; 7 bases align to TRBD1. With 5 bases clipped from V and 5 bases from J, the junction kept 4 bases outside the gene matches. CDR1 is LNHDA, CDR2 SQIVND, per germline (reference sequence). CDR3 length equals 13 residues. CDR3 coding DNA: TGTGCCAGTAGTTTCCGGACAGGAGATACGCAGTATTTT. Translating it yields CASSFRTGDTQYF. The full variable domain, in which reference TRBV19 and TRBJ2-3 provide the parts outside the CDR3, is DGGITQSPKYLFRKEGQNVTLSCEQNLNHDAMYWYRQDPGQGLRLIYYSQIVNDFQKGDIAEGYSVSREKKESFPLTVTSAQKNPTAFYLCASSFRTGDTQYFGPGTRLTVL.

The table lists this clonotype with many counts. V gene TRBV12-3 or TRBV12-4 combines with J gene TRBJ2-1; D might be TRBD2 (5 bases). The CDR3 contains 12 residues. V was cut by 4 bases and J by 8 bases, with 9 bases left in between. CDR3 nucleotide sequence: TGTGCCAGCAGTTGGAGGACCGATGAGCAGTTCTTC. It codes for CASSWRTDEQFF.

This clonotype has ten or more counts. The V and J genes are TRBV6-2 or TRBV6-3 and TRBJ1-2, with D uncertain. The germline V gene has CDR1 MNHEY and CDR2 SVGEGT. There are 15 residues in the CDR3. Trimming removed 4 bases from V and 2 bases from J, with 14 bases in between. CDR3 region: CASSLRREPNYGYTF. CDR3 nucleotides: TGTGCCAGCAGTTTAAGACGGGAACCGAACTATGGCTACACCTTC.

The DNA of the CDR3 is TGCGCCAGCAGCTCGGGGGACAGGCATGAGCAGTTCTTC. It yields the protein CASSSGDRHEQFF. J is TRBJ2-1 and V is TRBV5-1; 8 bases align to TRBD1. This CDR3 is 13 amino acids long. CDR1 SGHRS and CDR2 YFSETQ come from the germline V gene. Trimming cost V 3 bases and J 8 bases; bases outside gene matches: 4.

The V call is TRBV3-1, the J call TRBJ2-2; the D is unclear. Germline-derived CDR1 and CDR2 are LGHDT and YNNKEL (reference sequence). This CDR3 has 13 residues. Trimming took 3 bases from V and 2 from J, leaving 4 bases between them. The CDR3 sequence is CASSHLNTGELFF. As DNA, the CDR3 is TGTGCCAGCAGCCATCTAAACACCGGGGAGCTGTTTTTT.

This clonotype was seen repeatedly, ten times or more. The CDR3 region has the DNA TGCAGCGTTGAAGTCATGGACAGGGGAATTTGGGGTGGCTACACCTTC. This translates into CSVEVMDRGIWGGYTF. The chain links TRBV29-1 to TRBJ1-2; 9 positions match TRBD1. Germline lookup yields CDR1 SQVTM and CDR2 ANQGSEA. V shed 1 base and J 7 bases; nucleotides not matched to a gene: 13. The CDR3 runs 16 residues.

This clonotype has a count of ten or more. The chain uses TRBV29-1 and TRBJ2-7; D remains ambiguous. V dropped 4 bases and J dropped 6 bases, with 13 bases sitting between them. Germline V lookup: CDR1 SQVTM, CDR2 ANQGSEA. This CDR3 comprises 12 residues. This CDR3 reads CSVGSRHGEQYF. As DNA, the CDR3 is TGCAGCGTTGGCTCACGGCATGGCGAGCAGTACTTC.

This clonotype was seen at least ten times. The chain links TRBV7-2 to TRBJ2-7, with TRBD2 matching 9 bases. Germline CDR1 is SGHTA and CDR2 is FQGNSA. The CDR3 consists of 15 residues. V was pared by 2 bases and J by 5 bases, with 7 bases of the junction left unmatched. CDR3 in DNA: TGTGCCAGCAGCTTATGGGCTAGCGGGACCCACGAGCAGTACTTC. Encoded protein: CASSLWASGTHEQYF. Full variable domain (outside the CDR3, taken from reference TRBV7-2 and TRBJ2-7): GAGVSQSPSNKVTEKGKDVELRCDPISGHTALYWYRQSLGQGLEFLIYFQGNSAPDKSGLPSDRFSAERTGGSVSTLTIQRTQQEDSAVYLCASSLWASGTHEQYFGPGTRLTVT.

At least ten counts were recorded for this clonotype. The genes are TRBV7-8 and TRBJ1-1; D ambiguous. Trimming removed 5 bases at V and 0 bases at J, with 10 bases between. CDR1 is SGHVS, CDR2 FQNEAQ, per germline. The CDR3 sequence is 14 residues long. The CDR3 reads CASSTHLMNTEAFF. DNA for the CDR3: TGTGCCAGCAGCACTCACTTAATGAACACTGAAGCTTTCTTT.

This clonotype appeared many times. The V and J genes are TRBV20-1 and TRBJ1-1; D remains unclear. V was pared by 3 bases and J by 0 bases, with 11 bases between. The CDR3 is 14 residues long. Germline V lookup: CDR1 DFQATT, CDR2 SNEGSKA (reference sequence). In DNA, the CDR3 is TGCAGTGCTAGCGTCAGACTAATGAACACTGAAGCTTTCTTT. This translates into CSASVRLMNTEAFF.

In this sample, this clonotype turned up many times. CDR3 protein: CASTTGTGGQPQHF. DNA of the CDR3: TGTGCCAGCACGACAGGGACAGGGGGACAGCCCCAGCATTTT. J is TRBJ1-5 and V is TRBV2; TRBD1 matches at 11 bases. Germline values: CDR1 SNHLY, CDR2 FYNNEI. Germline trimming cut 7 bases from V and 7 bases from J; bases unmatched to any gene: 6. This CDR3 has 14 residues.

The rearrangement uses TRBV7-2 and TRBJ2-5; either TRBD1 or TRBD2 may fit D (5 bases each). The germline V gene has CDR1 SGHTA and CDR2 FQGNSA. This CDR3 comprises 14 residues. Trimming took off 1 base at V and 5 bases at J, with 11 bases between the two ends. CDR3 amino acids: CASSLEGTGETQYF. CDR3 in DNA: TGTGCCAGCAGCTTAGAAGGGACCGGGGAGACCCAGTACTTC.

The rearrangement joins TRBV12-3 or TRBV12-4 to TRBJ1-1; unclear D gene. V was cut by 5 bases and J by 3 bases, with 10 bases left in between. The length of the CDR3 is 13 residues. Written as DNA, the CDR3 is TGTGCCAGCAGTCCGATCGGGGACACTGAAGCTTTCTTT. Amino acid sequence: CASSPIGDTEAFF.

The chain couples TRBV20-1 to TRBJ2-5, with no clear D. CDR1 is DFQATT and CDR2 is SNEGSKA in the germline V gene (reference sequence). The CDR3 has 14 residues. Trimming pared 0 bases from V and 1 base from J, leaving 9 bases between. The CDR3 spells CSAREVRFQETQYF. The CDR3 coding sequence is TGCAGTGCTAGAGAAGTACGATTCCAAGAGACCCAGTACTTC.

This clonotype was seen ten or more times. This chain connects TRBV14 to TRBJ2-3, with TRBD2 matching 7 bases. Germline V gene sequence: CDR1 SGHDN, CDR2 FVKESK. V was clipped by 1 base and J by 5 bases; unmatched bases: 6. This CDR3 contains 15 residues. Here the CDR3 reads CASSQAGGAGDTQYF. CDR3 bases: TGTGCCAGCAGCCAAGCGGGGGGAGCTGGAGATACGCAGTATTTT.

The rearrangement joins TRBV12-3 or TRBV12-4 to TRBJ2-7; the match to TRBD1 covers 8 bases. The V gene end was trimmed by 5 bases and the J gene end by 5 bases; junction bases not matched to a gene: 14. CDR3 size: 16 residues. The CDR3 spells CASSPQIGRGLHEQYF. Here the CDR3 DNA reads TGTGCCAGCAGTCCTCAGATCGGCAGGGGGCTCCACGAGCAGTACTTC.

Turning to this clonotype: The junction departs from the called germline gene at one end, perhaps through a read error. The V gene is TRBV18, the J gene TRBJ1-5; D is ambiguous. The germline gives CDR1 KGHSH, CDR2 LQKENI. The CDR3 is made up of 13 amino acids. The CDR3 is CAGSPGLYQPQHF. DNA of the CDR3: TGTGCCGGCTCACCAGGCTTATATCAGCCCCAGCATTTT.

The chain recombines TRBV20-1 with TRBJ1-1, with a possible D match to TRBD1 (5 bases). The CDR3 is 13 residues long. V was trimmed by 5 bases and J by 6 bases, leaving 16 bases between them. CDR1 is DFQATT, CDR2 SNEGSKA, per germline (reference sequence). The CDR3 reads CSARASGPPEAFF. As DNA, the CDR3 is TGCAGTGCTCGAGCCTCAGGGCCCCCTGAAGCTTTCTTT.

This clonotype came up many times. The chain combines TRBV5-1 with TRBJ2-3, with D perhaps matching TRBD2 (5 bases). Trimming shortened V by 10 bases and J by 4 bases, and 16 bases separated the two germline ends. Germline CDR1 is SGHRS and CDR2 is YFSETQ. The CDR3 is 13 residues long. This CDR3 is CADRDLVADTQYF. The CDR3 DNA follows: TGCGCCGACCGGGATCTTGTCGCAGATACGCAGTATTTT.

This clonotype was seen many times. The rearrangement links TRBV6-2 or TRBV6-3 to TRBJ1-2; tentative D call: TRBD1 (6 bases). The germline gives CDR1 MNHEY, CDR2 SVGEGT. Trimming removed 2 bases from V and 4 bases from J, with 14 bases in between. This CDR3 spans 15 amino acids. The CDR3 DNA reads TGTGCCAGCAGTTACCGACAGGTTGGGGGCTATGGCTACACCTTC. It codes for CASSYRQVGGYGYTF.

This clonotype has more than one count but fewer than ten. This chain connects TRBV4-1 to TRBJ2-7; tentatively, D is TRBD2 (5 bases). V was pared by 3 bases and J by 1 base, with 10 bases between. Germline V lookup: CDR1 MGHRA, CDR2 YSYEKL. The CDR3 runs to 14 residues. The CDR3 reads CASSHTEGSYEQYF. Here the CDR3 DNA reads TGCGCCAGCAGCCATACAGAGGGATCCTACGAGCAGTACTTC.

This clonotype was picked up many times. The chain links TRBV27 to TRBJ2-3; possibly TRBD1 for D (7 bases). Trimming cost V 3 bases and J 0 bases, with 19 bases left between them. Germline CDR1 is MNHEY and CDR2 is SMNVEV (reference sequence). This CDR3 is built from 18 residues. The CDR3 DNA sequence: TGTGCCAGCAGTTTCCTGGCCCCGACAGGGACTAGCACAGATACGCAGTATTTT. Translation: CASSFLAPTGTSTDTQYF.